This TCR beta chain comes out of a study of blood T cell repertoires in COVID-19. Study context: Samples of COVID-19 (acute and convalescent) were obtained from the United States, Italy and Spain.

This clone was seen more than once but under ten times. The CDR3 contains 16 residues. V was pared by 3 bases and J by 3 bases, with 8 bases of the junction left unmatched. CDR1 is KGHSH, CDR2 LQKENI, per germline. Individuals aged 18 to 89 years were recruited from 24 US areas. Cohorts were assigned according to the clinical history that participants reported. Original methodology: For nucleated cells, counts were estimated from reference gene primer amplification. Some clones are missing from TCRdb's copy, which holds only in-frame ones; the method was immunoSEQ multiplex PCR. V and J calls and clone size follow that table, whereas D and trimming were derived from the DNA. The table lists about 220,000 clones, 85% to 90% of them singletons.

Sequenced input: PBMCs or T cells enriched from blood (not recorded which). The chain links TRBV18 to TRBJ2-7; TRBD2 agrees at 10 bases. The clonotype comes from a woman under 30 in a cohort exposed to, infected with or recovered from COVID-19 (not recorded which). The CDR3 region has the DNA TGTGCCAGCTCACCGAGCGGGGGGGCCAGTATCTACGAGCAGTACTTC. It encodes CASSPSGGASIYEQYF. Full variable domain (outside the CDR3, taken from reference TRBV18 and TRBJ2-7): NAGVMQNPRHLVRRRGQEARLRCSPMKGHSHVYWYRQLPEEGLKFMVYLQKENIIDESGMPKERFSAEFPKEGPSILRIQQVVRGDSAAYFCASSPSGGASIYEQYFGPGTRLTVT.